Sequencing of this TCR beta chain was carried out in a study of beta chain features in type 1 diabetes. Study-wide findings and caveats: Patients and controls would be equally affected if PCR favored shorter templates. For patients, the naive, central memory and Treg TCRB repertoires appeared more alike than for healthy donors. TCRB CDR3s were moderately but significantly shorter in Type 1 diabetes patients in all four CD4+ subsets.

From germline, CDR1 is DFQATT and CDR2 SNEGSKA (reference sequence). CDR3 size: 11 residues. Averaging about 116 mL, one heparinised blood draw came from each individual donor. Cell sorting via CD45RO/CCR7/CD25/CD127/CD95/CD27 was performed to obtain CD4+ naive, central memory, regulatory and stem cell-like memory cells. The study reverse transcribed the entire isolated RNA, so it sequenced expressed TCRB transcripts. The assay was immunoSEQ multiplex PCR, and TCRdb's table has in-frame clones only and misses some. The data show hundreds of thousands of clones, approximately 15% seen once. On this clone: Its target is not known. At one of its ends the junction is not consistent with the germline gene, which may arise from a read error.

The sample comprised naive CD4+ T cells from blood. V gene TRBV20-1 combines with J gene TRBJ2-7; 11 nucleotides agree with TRBD2. This TCR was sampled from a man in his late teens or twenties with type 1 diabetes. The CDR3 here is CSARGLAGPDF. CDR3 DNA sequence: TGCAGTGCTAGAGGACTAGCGGGGCCGGACTTC.